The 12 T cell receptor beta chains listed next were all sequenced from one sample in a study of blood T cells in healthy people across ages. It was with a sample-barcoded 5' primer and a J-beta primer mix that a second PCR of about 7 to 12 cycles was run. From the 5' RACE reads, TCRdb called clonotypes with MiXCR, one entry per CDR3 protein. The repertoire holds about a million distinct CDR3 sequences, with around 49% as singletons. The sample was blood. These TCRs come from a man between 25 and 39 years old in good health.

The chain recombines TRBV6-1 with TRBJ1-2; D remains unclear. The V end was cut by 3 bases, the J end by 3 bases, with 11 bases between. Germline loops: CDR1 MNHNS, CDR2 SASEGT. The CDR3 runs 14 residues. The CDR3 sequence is CASSDYIGYYGYTF. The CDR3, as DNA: TGTGCCAGCAGTGATTATATCGGTTACTATGGCTACACCTTC.

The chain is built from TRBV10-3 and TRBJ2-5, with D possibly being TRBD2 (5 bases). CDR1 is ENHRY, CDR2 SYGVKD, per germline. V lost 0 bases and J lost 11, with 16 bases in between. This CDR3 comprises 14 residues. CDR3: CAISESGTDGEQYF. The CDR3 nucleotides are TGTGCCATCAGTGAGTCGGGAACAGACGGGGAGCAGTACTTC.

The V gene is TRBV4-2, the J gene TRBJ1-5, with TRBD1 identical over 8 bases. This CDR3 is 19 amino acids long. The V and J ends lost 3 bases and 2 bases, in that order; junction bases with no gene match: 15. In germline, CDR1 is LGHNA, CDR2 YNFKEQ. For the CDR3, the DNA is TGTGCCAGCAGCCAGCACGACGTCAGGGGGCTTCGGGGCAATCAGCCCCAGCATTTT. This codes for CASSQHDVRGLRGNQPQHF.

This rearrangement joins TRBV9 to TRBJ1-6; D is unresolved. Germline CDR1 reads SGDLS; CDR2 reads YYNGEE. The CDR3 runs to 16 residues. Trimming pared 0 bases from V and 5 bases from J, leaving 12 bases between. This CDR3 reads CASSVAGGQNNSPLHF. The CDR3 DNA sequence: TGTGCCAGCAGCGTAGCGGGAGGGCAGAATAATTCACCCCTCCACTTT.

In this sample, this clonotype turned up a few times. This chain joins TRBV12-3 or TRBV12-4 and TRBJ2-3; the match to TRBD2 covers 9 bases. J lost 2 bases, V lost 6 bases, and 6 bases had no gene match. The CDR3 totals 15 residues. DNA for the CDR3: TGTGCCAGCAGGAGACTAGCGGATAACACAGATACGCAGTATTTT. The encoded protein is CASRRLADNTDTQYF.

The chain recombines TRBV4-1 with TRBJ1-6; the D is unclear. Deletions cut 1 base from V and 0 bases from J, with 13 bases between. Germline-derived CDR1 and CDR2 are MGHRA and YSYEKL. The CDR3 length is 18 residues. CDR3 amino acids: CASSQVVPATSYNSPLHF. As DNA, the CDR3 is TGCGCCAGCAGCCAAGTCGTCCCAGCAACCTCCTATAATTCACCCCTCCACTTT.

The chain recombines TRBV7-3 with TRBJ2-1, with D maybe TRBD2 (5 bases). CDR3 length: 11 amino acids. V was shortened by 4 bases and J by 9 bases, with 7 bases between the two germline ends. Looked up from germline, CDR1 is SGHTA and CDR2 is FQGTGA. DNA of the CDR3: TGTGCCAGCAGCTCGGGGATTGAGCAGTTCTTC. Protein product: CASSSGIEQFF.

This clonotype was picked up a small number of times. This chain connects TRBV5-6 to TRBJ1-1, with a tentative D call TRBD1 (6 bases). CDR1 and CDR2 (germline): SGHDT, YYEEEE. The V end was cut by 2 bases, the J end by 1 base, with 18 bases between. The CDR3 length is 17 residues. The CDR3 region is CASSFGPTGFSNTEAFF. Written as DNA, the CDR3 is TGTGCCAGCAGCTTTGGGCCCACAGGGTTCTCGAACACTGAAGCTTTCTTT.

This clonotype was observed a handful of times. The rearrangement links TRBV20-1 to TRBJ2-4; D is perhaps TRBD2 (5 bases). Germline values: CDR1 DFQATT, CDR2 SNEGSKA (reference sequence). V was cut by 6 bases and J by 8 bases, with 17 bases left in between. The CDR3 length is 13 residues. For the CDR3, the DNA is TGCAGTGCGCCGGGATTGGGCATGGACATTCAGTACTTC. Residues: CSAPGLGMDIQYF.

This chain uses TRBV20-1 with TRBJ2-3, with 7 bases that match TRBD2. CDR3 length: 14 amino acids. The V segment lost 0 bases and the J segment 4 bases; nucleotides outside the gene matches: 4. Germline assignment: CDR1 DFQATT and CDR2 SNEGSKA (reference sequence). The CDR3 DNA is TGCAGTGCTAGAGACCTAGCGGCACCAGATACGCAGTATTTT. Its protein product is CSARDLAAPDTQYF.

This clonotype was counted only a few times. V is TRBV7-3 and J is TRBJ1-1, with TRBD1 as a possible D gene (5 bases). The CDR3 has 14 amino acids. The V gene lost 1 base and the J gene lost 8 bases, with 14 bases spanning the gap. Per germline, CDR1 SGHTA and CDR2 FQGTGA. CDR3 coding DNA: TGTGCCAGCAGCTTAAGCGGGGGGGACGCCGAAGCTTTCTTT. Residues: CASSLSGGDAEAFF.

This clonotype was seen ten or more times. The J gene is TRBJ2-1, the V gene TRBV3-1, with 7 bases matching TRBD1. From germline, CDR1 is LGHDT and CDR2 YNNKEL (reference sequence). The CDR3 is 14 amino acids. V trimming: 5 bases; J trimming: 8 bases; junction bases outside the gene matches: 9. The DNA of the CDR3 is TGTGCCAGCAGCATTCAACAGGGGCGGCATGAGCAGTTCTTC. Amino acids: CASSIQQGRHEQFF.